A single sample gave rise to the 18 T cell receptor beta chains below, sequenced in a study of Ad26.COV2.S vaccination and SARS-CoV-2 variants. Libraries were prepared by immunoSEQ multiplex PCR; TCRdb keeps only in-frame clonotypes and omits some of them. The data hold over 300,000 clones, with about 83% observed a single time. Treatment reported: 15 to 20 received Ad26.COV2.S at low or high dose, single or two shots; about five received placebo; per-sample allocation not given. The samples were gathered on day 63 after the first injection of vaccine or placebo. Sequences were derived from peripheral blood, sampled in a trial of Ad26.COV2.S vaccine versus placebo. These receptor sequences come from a person aged 18 to 65 who received the Ad26.COV2.S COVID-19 vaccine or a placebo.

The chain uses TRBV30 and TRBJ2-7; D is unresolved. V was shortened by 0 bases and J by 0 bases, with 9 bases between the two germline ends. This CDR3 is 14 amino acids long. Germline CDR1 and CDR2: GTSNPN and SVGIG (reference sequence). CDR3 loop: CAWSVHSLSYEQYF. The CDR3 DNA sequence: TGTGCCTGGAGTGTACACTCCCTCTCCTACGAGCAGTACTTC. Complete variable domain (other parts from reference TRBV30 and TRBJ2-7): SQTIHQWPATLVQPVGSPLSLECTVEGTSNPNLYWYRQAAGRGLQLLFYSVGIGQISSEVPQNLSASRPQDRQFILSSKKLLLSDSGFYLCAWSVHSLSYEQYFGPGTRLTVT.

The genes are TRBV5-1 and TRBJ2-6; TRBD2 is a possible D gene (6 bases). The CDR3 totals 17 residues. The V end was cut by 4 bases, the J end by 0 bases, with 14 bases between. In germline, CDR1 is SGHRS, CDR2 YFSETQ. The CDR3 protein is CASSAGRARSGANVLTF. CDR3 nucleotide sequence: TGCGCCAGCAGCGCGGGACGGGCGCGCTCTGGGGCCAACGTCCTGACTTTC.

The chain links TRBV4-1 to TRBJ2-1; perhaps TRBD1 as D (6 bases). The V and J ends lost 2 bases and 7 bases respectively, with 18 bases between them. In germline, CDR1 is MGHRA, CDR2 YSYEKL. The CDR3 runs 16 residues. The CDR3 loop reads CASSQFVSRGSNEQFF. The CDR3 DNA sequence: TGCGCCAGCAGCCAATTCGTCTCCAGGGGTTCAAATGAGCAGTTCTTC.

J is TRBJ2-2 and V is TRBV14; no reliable D call. The CDR3 contains 16 residues. Trimming stripped 6 bases from V and 0 bases from J, with 14 bases between. CDR1 is SGHDN, CDR2 FVKESK, per germline. The CDR3 region has the DNA TGTGCCAGCAGACCCGGAGCTCCCGCGAACACCGGGGAGCTGTTTTTT. Amino acid sequence: CASRPGAPANTGELFF.

The chain employs TRBV6-5 and TRBJ2-7; TRBD2 agrees at 9 bases. In germline, CDR1 is MNHEY, CDR2 SVGAGI. The ends lost 5 bases at V and 7 bases at J; junction bases unmatched: 12. There are 15 residues in the CDR3. The CDR3 sequence is CASSPQAGGPPEQYF. The DNA for the CDR3 is TGTGCCAGCAGTCCGCAAGCGGGGGGCCCACCAGAGCAGTACTTC.

J is TRBJ1-1 and V is TRBV5-1; D possibly corresponds to TRBD1 (5 bases). Trimming shortened V by 0 bases and J by 5 bases, and 14 bases separated the two germline ends. Germline CDR1 reads SGHRS; CDR2 reads YFSETQ. The CDR3 spans 15 residues. CDR3 DNA sequence: TGCGCCAGCAGCTTGGTGGGGGAAGGGTTGACTGAAGCTTTCTTT. This gives the protein CASSLVGEGLTEAFF.

The chain links TRBV19 to TRBJ1-1, with D hard to call. CDR1 and CDR2 from the germline V gene are LNHDA and SQIVND (reference sequence). This CDR3 has 13 amino acids. The V end was cut by 4 bases, the J end by 8 bases, with 14 bases between. The CDR3 is CASSTNSFREAFF. CDR3 nucleotides: TGTGCCAGTAGTACGAATTCCTTCCGAGAAGCTTTCTTT.

In this sample, this clone turned up once. V is TRBV27 and J is TRBJ1-1, with D perhaps TRBD1 (5 bases). The CDR3 length is 15 residues. The V gene lost 2 bases and the J gene lost 5 bases, with 15 bases spanning the gap. The germline V gene encodes CDR1 MNHEY and CDR2 SMNVEV (reference sequence). The CDR3 is CASSLQGLMGTEAFF. For the CDR3, the DNA is TGTGCCAGCAGTTTACAGGGATTAATGGGAACTGAAGCTTTCTTT.

This clone was seen a single time. J is TRBJ1-1 and V is TRBV19; 7 nucleotides agree with TRBD1. Germline CDR1 and CDR2: LNHDA and SQIVND (reference sequence). There are 14 residues in the CDR3. Trimming cost V 7 bases and J 7 bases; bases outside gene matches: 12. The DNA for the CDR3 is TGTGCCAGTAAGGAGGGCAGGGGGAGTTTTGAAGCTTTCTTT. Encoded protein: CASKEGRGSFEAFF. Combining the CDR3 with reference TRBV19 and TRBJ1-1 gives the whole variable domain DGGITQSPKYLFRKEGQNVTLSCEQNLNHDAMYWYRQDPGQGLRLIYYSQIVNDFQKGDIAEGYSVSREKKESFPLTVTSAQKNPTAFYLCASKEGRGSFEAFFGQGTRLTVV.

This chain joins TRBV4-2 and TRBJ2-3; 10 bases fit TRBD2. Trimming at V came to 3 bases and at J to 2 bases, leaving 5 bases not matched to a gene. Looked up from germline, CDR1 is LGHNA and CDR2 is YNFKEQ. This CDR3 contains 16 residues. The CDR3 reads CASSHGAGGYTDTQYF. CDR3 DNA sequence: TGTGCCAGCAGCCATGGAGCGGGGGGGTACACAGATACGCAGTATTTT.

The CDR3, as DNA: TGTGCCAGCAGCACTAACCCCGGGAACTCCTACGAGCAGTACTTC. Protein product: CASSTNPGNSYEQYF. This sequence joins TRBV9 and TRBJ2-7, with a weak D call TRBD2 (5 bases). The CDR3 covers 15 residues. Between the trimmed V and J ends, which lost 4 bases and 0 bases, there was a span of 14 bases. The germline CDR1 and CDR2 sequences are SGDLS and YYNGEE.

The chain carries TRBV12-5 and TRBJ1-1; D possibly corresponds to TRBD1 (6 bases). Per the germline V gene, CDR1 is LGHNT and CDR2 is FRNRAP. The CDR3 sequence is 15 residues long. Trimming cost V 6 bases and J 0 bases, with 14 bases left between them. CDR3 DNA: TGTGCTAGTGGCCCCCAGGGGAGGCTGAACACTGAAGCTTTCTTT. Encoded protein: CASGPQGRLNTEAFF.

This chain joins TRBV5-1 and TRBJ2-5; D is possibly TRBD2 (6 bases). CDR1 is SGHRS and CDR2 is YFSETQ in the germline V gene. V shed 4 bases and J shed 7 bases, with 14 bases lying between them. The CDR3 spans 13 residues. The CDR3 is CASSSRGAGTQYF. The CDR3, as DNA: TGCGCCAGCAGCAGCCGCGGAGCGGGGACCCAGTACTTC.

The chain uses TRBV6-6 and TRBJ1-4; D is undetermined. Per the germline V gene, CDR1 is MNHNY and CDR2 is SVGAGI (reference sequence). V dropped 5 bases and J dropped 4 bases, with 14 bases sitting between them. CDR3 length: 15 amino acids. This CDR3 reads CASSPRGSFNEKLFF. In nucleotides, the CDR3 is TGTGCCAGCAGTCCCCGGGGTAGCTTTAATGAAAAACTGTTTTTT.

The genes are TRBV7-2 and TRBJ1-1, with 9 nucleotides matching TRBD1. Germline CDR1 and CDR2: SGHTA and FQGNSA. This CDR3 is built from 17 residues. The V and J ends lost 3 bases and 0 bases, in that order; junction bases with no gene match: 8. The CDR3 DNA is TGTGCCAGCAGCTTGCTTGACAGGGGGGGATTGAACACTGAAGCTTTCTTT. Its protein product is CASSLLDRGGLNTEAFF.

This clone has just a few counts. This sequence joins TRBV6-1 and TRBJ1-1; D remains unclear. Trimming took off 6 bases at V and 8 bases at J, with 16 bases between the two ends. Germline loops: CDR1 MNHNS, CDR2 SASEGT. The CDR3 loop spans 13 amino acids. Here the CDR3 reads CASRLAGRSEAFF. In nucleotides, the CDR3 is TGTGCCAGCAGACTCGCCGGGCGATCAGAAGCTTTCTTT.

The chain recombines TRBV2 with TRBJ2-1, with 7 bases lining up with TRBD2. Per germline, CDR1 SNHLY and CDR2 FYNNEI. V was clipped by 6 bases and J by 9 bases; unmatched bases: 5. The CDR3 covers 12 residues. The CDR3 here is CASSRTSFEQFF. The CDR3 nucleotides read TGTGCCAGCAGCAGGACTAGTTTTGAGCAGTTCTTC.

This sequence joins TRBV4-3 and TRBJ1-1; 7 bases are a match to TRBD1. There are 16 residues in the CDR3. The junction had 10 bases not matched to a gene; V was cut back by 4 bases and J by 2 bases. Germline V lookup: CDR1 LGHNA, CDR2 YSLEER. The CDR3 DNA follows: TGCGCCAGCAGCCTACGACAGGGCCTTTTAAACACTGAAGCTTTCTTT. It is translated as CASSLRQGLLNTEAFF.